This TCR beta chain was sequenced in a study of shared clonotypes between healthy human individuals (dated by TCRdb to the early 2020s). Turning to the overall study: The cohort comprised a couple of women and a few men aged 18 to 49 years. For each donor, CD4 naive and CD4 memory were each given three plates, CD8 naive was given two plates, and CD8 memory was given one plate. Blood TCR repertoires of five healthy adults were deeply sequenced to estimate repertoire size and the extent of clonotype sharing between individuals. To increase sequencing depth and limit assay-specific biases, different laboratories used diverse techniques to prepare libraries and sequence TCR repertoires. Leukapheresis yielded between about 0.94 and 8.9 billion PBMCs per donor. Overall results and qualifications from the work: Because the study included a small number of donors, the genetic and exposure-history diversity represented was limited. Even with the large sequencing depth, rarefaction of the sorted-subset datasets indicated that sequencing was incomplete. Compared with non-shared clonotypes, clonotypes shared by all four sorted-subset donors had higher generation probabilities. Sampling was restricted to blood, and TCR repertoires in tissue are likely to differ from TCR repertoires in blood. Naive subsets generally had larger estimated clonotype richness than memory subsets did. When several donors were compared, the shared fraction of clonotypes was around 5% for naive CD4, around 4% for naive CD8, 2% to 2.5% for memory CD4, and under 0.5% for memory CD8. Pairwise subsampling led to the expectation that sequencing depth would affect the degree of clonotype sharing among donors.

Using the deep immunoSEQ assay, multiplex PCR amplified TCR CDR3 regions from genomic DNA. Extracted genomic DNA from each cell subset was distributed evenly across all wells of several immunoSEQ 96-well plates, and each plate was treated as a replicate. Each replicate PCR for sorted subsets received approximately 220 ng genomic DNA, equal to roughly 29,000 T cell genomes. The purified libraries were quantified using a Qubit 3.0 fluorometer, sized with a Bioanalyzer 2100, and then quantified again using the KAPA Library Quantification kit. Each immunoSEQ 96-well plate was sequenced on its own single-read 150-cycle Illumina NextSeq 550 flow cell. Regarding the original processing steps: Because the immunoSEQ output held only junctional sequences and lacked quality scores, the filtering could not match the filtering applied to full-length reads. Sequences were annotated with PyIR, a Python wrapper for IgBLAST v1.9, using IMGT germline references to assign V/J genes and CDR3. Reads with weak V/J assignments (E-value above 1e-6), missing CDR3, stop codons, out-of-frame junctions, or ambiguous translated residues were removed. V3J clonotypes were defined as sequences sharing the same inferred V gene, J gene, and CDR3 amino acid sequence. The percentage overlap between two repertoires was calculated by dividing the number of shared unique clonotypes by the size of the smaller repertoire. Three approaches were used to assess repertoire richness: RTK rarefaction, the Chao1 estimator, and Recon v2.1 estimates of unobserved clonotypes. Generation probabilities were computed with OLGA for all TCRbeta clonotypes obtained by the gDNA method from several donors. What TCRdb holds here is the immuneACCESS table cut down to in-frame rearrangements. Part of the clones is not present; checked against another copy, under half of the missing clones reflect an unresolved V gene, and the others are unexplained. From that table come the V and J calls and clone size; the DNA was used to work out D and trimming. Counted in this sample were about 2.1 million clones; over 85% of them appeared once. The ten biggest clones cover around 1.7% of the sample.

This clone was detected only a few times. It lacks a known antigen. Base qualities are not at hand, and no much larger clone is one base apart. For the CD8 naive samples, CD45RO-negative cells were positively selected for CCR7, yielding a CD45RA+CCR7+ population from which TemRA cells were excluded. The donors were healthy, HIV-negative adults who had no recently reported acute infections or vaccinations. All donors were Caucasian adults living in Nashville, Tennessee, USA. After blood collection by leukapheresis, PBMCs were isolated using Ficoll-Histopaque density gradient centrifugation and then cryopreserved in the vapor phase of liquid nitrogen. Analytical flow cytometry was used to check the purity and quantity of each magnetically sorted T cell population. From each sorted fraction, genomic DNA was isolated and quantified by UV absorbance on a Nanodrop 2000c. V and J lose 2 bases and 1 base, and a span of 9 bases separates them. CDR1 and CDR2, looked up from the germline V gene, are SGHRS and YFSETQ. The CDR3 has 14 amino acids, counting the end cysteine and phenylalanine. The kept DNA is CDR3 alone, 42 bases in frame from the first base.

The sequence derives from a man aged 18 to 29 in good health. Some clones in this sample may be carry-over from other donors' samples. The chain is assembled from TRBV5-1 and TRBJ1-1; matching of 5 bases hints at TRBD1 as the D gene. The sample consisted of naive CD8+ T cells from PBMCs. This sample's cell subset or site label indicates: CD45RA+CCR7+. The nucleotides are TGCGCCAGCAGCTTTGGGGGAGGGAACACTGAAGCTTTCTTT. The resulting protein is CASSFGGGNTEAFF.